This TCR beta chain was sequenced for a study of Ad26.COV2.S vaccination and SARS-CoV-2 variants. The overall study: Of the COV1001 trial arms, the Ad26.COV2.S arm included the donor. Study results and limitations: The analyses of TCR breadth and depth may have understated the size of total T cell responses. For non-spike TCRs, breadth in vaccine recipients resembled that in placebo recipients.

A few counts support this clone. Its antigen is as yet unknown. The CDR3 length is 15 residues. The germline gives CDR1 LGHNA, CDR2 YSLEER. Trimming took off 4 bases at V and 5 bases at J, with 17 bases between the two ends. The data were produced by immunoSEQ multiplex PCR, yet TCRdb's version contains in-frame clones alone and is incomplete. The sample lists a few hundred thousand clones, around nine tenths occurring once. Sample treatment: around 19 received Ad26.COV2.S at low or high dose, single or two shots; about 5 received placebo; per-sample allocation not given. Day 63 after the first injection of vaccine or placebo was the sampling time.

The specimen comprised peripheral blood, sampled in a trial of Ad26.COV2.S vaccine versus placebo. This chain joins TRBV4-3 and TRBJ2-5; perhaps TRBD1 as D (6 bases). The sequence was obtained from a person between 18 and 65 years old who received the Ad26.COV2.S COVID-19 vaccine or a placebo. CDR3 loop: CASSPGQRKFETQYF. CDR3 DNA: TGCGCCAGCAGCCCGGGACAAAGGAAGTTTGAGACCCAGTACTTC.